This T cell receptor beta chain was captured in a study of response to subunit inactivated influenza vaccine. MiXCR, applied by TCRdb to the RT-PCR reads, yields one record per CDR3 protein. The table lists about 570,000 distinct CDR3 sequences, approximately 10% of them singletons. V lost 6 bases to trimming and J lost 1 base, with 9 bases between them. The CDR3 consists of 13 residues. These data were also reused for a study on T cells expressing NK-cell markers. From that study: The authors made TCR beta cDNA libraries by 5'RACE template switching. This switching added a universal primer site and UMIs. Cells sorted as CD3+CD56+NKG2C+, CD3+CD56+NKG2C- and CD3+CD56-NKG2C+ T cells supplied the TCR beta repertoires. The share of CD8+ T cells held by dominant NKG2C+ clonotypes was roughly 1.0-7.5% in about six donors. Expanded NKG2C+ T cell clones had unclear HCMV specificity.

The clonotype comes from a man in his fifties or sixties who received an inactivated influenza vaccine. The chain carries TRBV12-3 or TRBV12-4 and TRBJ1-1, with no clear D. The sequencing here drew on PBMCs from blood, taken on the day of vaccination. In DNA, the CDR3 is TGTGCCAGCAGCGCAGCTTGGAACACTGAAGCTTTCTTT. It encodes CASSAAWNTEAFF.